The 20 T cell receptor beta chains in this list originate from one sample, sequenced in a study of PD-1 blockade in classical Hodgkin lymphoma. Time point specified: cycle 4 day 1 (C4D1), after more than five weeks of nivolumab. Relapses following autologous stem cell transplantation were seen in all patients, with brentuximab vedotin exposure varying. Sequencing used immunoSEQ multiplex PCR; TCRdb keeps in-frame clones, though not all of them. The top ten clones hold 18% of a sample with tens of thousands of clones, about 80% of them seen once. The material was peripheral blood mononuclear cells (PBMCs), obtained before the fourth cycle of nivolumab. The receptor set was obtained from a human donor with classical Hodgkin lymphoma.

This chain connects TRBV6-6 to TRBJ1-1; 7 bases map to TRBD1. Germline V gene sequence: CDR1 MNHNY, CDR2 SVGAGI (reference sequence). J lost 6 bases, V lost 3 bases, and 4 bases had no gene match. The CDR3 sequence is 13 residues long. CDR3: CASSYGQVAEAFF. In DNA form, the CDR3 reads TGTGCCAGCAGTTATGGACAGGTCGCTGAAGCTTTCTTT.

V and J are TRBV2 and TRBJ2-7, with 9 bases aligning to TRBD1. The CDR3 is 18 residues long. Trimming took 5 bases from V and 1 from J; bases not matched to a gene: 15. Per the germline V gene, CDR1 is SNHLY and CDR2 is FYNNEI. CDR3 DNA: TGTGCCAGCAGTATTCCGGGACAGGGCCTCTTTGTATCCTACGAGCAGTACTTC. This codes for CASSIPGQGLFVSYEQYF.

The rearrangement joins TRBV25-1 to TRBJ2-5; D perhaps matches TRBD1 (6 bases). The CDR3 has 15 amino acids. Trimming left V 3 bases short and J 5 bases short, with 16 bases between. CDR1 is MGHDK, CDR2 SYGVNS, per germline. The chain's CDR3 is CASSDGPGARETQYF. As DNA, the CDR3 is TGTGCCAGCAGTGATGGACCAGGGGCCCGGGAGACCCAGTACTTC.

The V gene is TRBV4-3, the J gene TRBJ2-4, with TRBD1 as a possible D gene (6 bases). Per the germline V gene, CDR1 is LGHNA and CDR2 is YSLEER. CDR3 length: 15 residues. With 4 bases removed from V and 0 bases from J, the gap between germline ends came to 10 bases. The DNA of the CDR3 is TGCGCCAGCAGCCGGACAGTTCTAGCCAAAAACATTCAGTACTTC. Its translation is CASSRTVLAKNIQYF.

This chain links TRBV2 with TRBJ1-5; 12 bases align to TRBD1. This CDR3 spans 14 amino acids. Trimming cost V 8 bases and J 5 bases; bases outside gene matches: 4. Germline loops: CDR1 SNHLY, CDR2 FYNNEI. CDR3 residues: CASGGQGAYQPQHF. DNA for the CDR3: TGTGCCAGCGGGGGACAGGGGGCTTATCAGCCCCAGCATTTT.

The chain joins TRBV27 to TRBJ1-2; D is unresolved. This CDR3 is built from 13 residues. Germline V gene lookup returns CDR1 MNHEY and CDR2 SMNVEV (reference sequence). Trimming removed 3 bases from V and 8 bases from J, with 13 bases in between. The CDR3 nucleotides are TGTGCCAGCAGTTTGGCCGAGGGCGTGGGCTACACCTTC. This gives the protein CASSLAEGVGYTF.

The gene calls are TRBV28 and TRBJ2-1, with D tentatively TRBD1 (6 bases). Germline CDR1 and CDR2: MDHEN and SYDVKM. The CDR3 consists of 15 residues. V was shortened by 3 bases and J by 4 bases, with 13 bases between the two germline ends. CDR3: CASSFWGRRYNEQFF. The CDR3 DNA follows: TGTGCCAGCAGTTTCTGGGGGCGAAGGTACAATGAGCAGTTCTTC.

This chain uses TRBV7-3 with TRBJ2-1, with TRBD1 matching over 10 bases. Germline V gives CDR1 SGHTA, CDR2 FQGTGA. The CDR3 contains 15 residues. The V segment lost 3 bases and the J segment 5 bases; nucleotides outside the gene matches: 4. The CDR3 DNA reads as TGTGCCAGCAGCTTGCCCGGGACAGGGGACAATGAGCAGTTCTTC. Translation gives CASSLPGTGDNEQFF.

The chain employs TRBV5-1 and TRBJ1-2; weak D call: TRBD1 (5 bases). Looked up from germline, CDR1 is SGHRS and CDR2 is YFSETQ. The CDR3 has 14 amino acids. The V end was cut by 0 bases, the J end by 5 bases, with 11 bases between. This CDR3 reads CASSLEGRPYGYTF. CDR3 bases: TGCGCCAGCAGCTTGGAGGGGAGGCCTTATGGCTACACCTTC. Combining the CDR3 with reference TRBV5-1 and TRBJ1-2 gives the whole variable domain KAGVTQTPRYLIKTRGQQVTLSCSPISGHRSVSWYQQTPGQGLQFLFEYFSETQRNKGNFPGRFSGRQFSNSRSEMNVSTLELGDSALYLCASSLEGRPYGYTFGSGTRLTVV.

The CDR3 here is CSVYGGGNTGELFF. For the CDR3, the DNA is TGCAGCGTTTATGGAGGAGGGAACACCGGGGAGCTGTTTTTT. The chain employs TRBV29-1 and TRBJ2-2; maybe TRBD2 (5 bases). The germline CDR1 and CDR2 sequences are SQVTM and ANQGSEA. Trimming pared 5 bases from V and 1 base from J, leaving 11 bases between. The CDR3 is 14 amino acids.

The genes are TRBV9 and TRBJ1-5, with D possibly TRBD1 on 5 matching bases. CDR3 length equals 14 residues. Germline-derived CDR1 and CDR2 are SGDLS and YYNGEE. Deletions cut 4 bases from V and 0 bases from J, with 8 bases between. CDR3 sequence reads: CASSFQGSNQPQHF. CDR3 bases: TGTGCCAGCAGCTTTCAGGGTAGCAATCAGCCCCAGCATTTT.

The chain links TRBV12-5 to TRBJ2-1; 8 bases line up with TRBD2. CDR3 size: 16 residues. With V trimmed by 0 bases and J by 5 bases, 6 bases remained unmatched. The V gene's germline CDR1 is LGHNT and CDR2 FRNRAP. CDR3 in amino acids: CASGLVTSGLNNEQFF. The CDR3 nucleotides are TGTGCTAGTGGTTTGGTCACTAGCGGCCTTAACAATGAGCAGTTCTTC.

This clone was picked up one time. CDR3 amino acids: CASSITLPGGGSSYEQYF. The CDR3 DNA follows: TGTGCCAGTAGTATAACCCTTCCGGGGGGCGGAAGCTCCTACGAGCAGTACTTC. The chain has TRBV19 and TRBJ2-7, with a weak D call TRBD2 (7 bases). Trimming removed 2 bases from V and 0 bases from J, with 20 bases in between. Germline lookup yields CDR1 LNHDA and CDR2 SQIVND (reference sequence). The CDR3 runs to 18 residues.

The V call is TRBV7-6, the J call TRBJ2-7, with D perhaps TRBD2 (6 bases). CDR3 length: 15 amino acids. Germline loops: CDR1 SGHVS, CDR2 FNYEAQ. V was clipped by 1 base and J by 2 bases, with 12 bases between them. The CDR3 DNA follows: TGTGCCAGCAGCTTAGATACGGGAGTTCCCTACGAGCAGTACTTC. This sequence encodes CASSLDTGVPYEQYF. Based on the CDR3 plus reference TRBV7-6 and TRBJ2-7, the full variable domain is GAGVSQSPRYKVTKRGQDVALRCDPISGHVSLYWYRQALGQGPEFLTYFNYEAQQDKSGLPNDRFSAERPEGSISTLTIQRTEQRDSAMYRCASSLDTGVPYEQYFGPGTRLTVT.

This chain uses TRBV11-1 with TRBJ2-2; the match to TRBD1 covers 7 bases. From germline, CDR1 is SGHAT and CDR2 FQDESV (reference sequence). The CDR3 loop spans 14 amino acids. The junction had 6 bases not matched to a gene; V was cut back by 5 bases and J by 6 bases. DNA for the CDR3: TGTGCCAGCAGCCCCCGACAGGGTTCCGGGGAGCTGTTTTTT. Amino acids: CASSPRQGSGELFF.

V usage is TRBV7-3 and J usage is TRBJ2-1; weak D call: TRBD2 (7 bases). The CDR3 length is 17 residues. CDR1 and CDR2 from the germline V gene are SGHTA and FQGTGA. Trimming left V 1 base short and J 6 bases short, with 19 bases between. CDR3 in amino acids: CASSLIGGAAYGNEQFF. The CDR3 nucleotides are TGTGCCAGCAGCTTAATTGGGGGGGCCGCTTATGGCAATGAGCAGTTCTTC.

The chain recombines TRBV5-1 with TRBJ2-2; 7 bases map to TRBD2. The V gene end was trimmed by 1 base and the J gene end by 5 bases; junction bases not matched to a gene: 5. The CDR3 is 15 amino acids. The germline V gene encodes CDR1 SGHRS and CDR2 YFSETQ. For the CDR3, the DNA is TGCGCCAGCAGCTTGTACGGGGGAGGGACCGGGGAGCTGTTTTTT. It encodes CASSLYGGGTGELFF.

V gene TRBV7-2 combines with J gene TRBJ2-5; D uncertain. The CDR3 spans 16 residues. Trimming left V 1 base short and J 1 base short, with 13 bases between. CDR1 and CDR2 from the germline V gene are SGHTA and FQGNSA. The CDR3 sequence: CASSLGSRQPQETQYF. As DNA, the CDR3 is TGTGCCAGCAGCTTAGGTTCCAGACAACCCCAAGAGACCCAGTACTTC.

The chain couples TRBV6-1 to TRBJ2-7; D uncertain. Germline V gives CDR1 MNHNS, CDR2 SASEGT. The CDR3 loop spans 12 amino acids. Trimming left V 6 bases short and J 0 bases short, with 6 bases between. CDR3 sequence (DNA): TGTGCCAGCAGCTACGACTCCTACGAGCAGTACTTC. Translation: CASSYDSYEQYF.

This chain joins TRBV10-3 and TRBJ1-6; D gene unclear. This CDR3 region has 13 residues. Looked up from germline, CDR1 is ENHRY and CDR2 is SYGVKD. V was cut by 8 bases and J by 0 bases, with 5 bases left in between. The CDR3 here is CAIGSSYNSPLHF. The CDR3 DNA is TGTGCCATCGGGAGCTCCTATAATTCACCCCTCCACTTT.